A selection of T cell receptor beta chains follows, all from one sample in a study of cytomegalovirus exposure and HLA in healthy donors. Data came from immunoSEQ multiplex PCR; TCRdb stores just in-frame clones and leaves some out. The table lists roughly 180,000 clones, around 80% of them singletons, with around 4.1% in the top ten. What was sequenced was PBMCs. The receptors here all came from a woman aged 45-65 years in good health and CMV-seropositive. CDR3s include the opening cysteine and the closing phenylalanine or tryptophan. A D gene is named only where the DNA matches it firmly. The size of a clone is reported for some rows only, either as once, few or many, or as a class for expanded clones.

CDR3 DNA,CDR3 protein,clone size,J gene,D gene,V gene
TGTGCCAGCAGTTCGCCGCGGACAGGGGTTAGTTCACCCCTCCACTTT,CASSSPRTGVSSPLHF,.,TRBJ1-6,TRBD1,TRBV27
TGTGCCAGCAGCTCAGCCGACGTCAGGGTTTCGGGTGGCTACACCTTC,CASSSADVRVSGGYTF,.,TRBJ1-2,.,TRBV5-5
TGTGCCAGTACCCCTGAAAAGGGGCCGGCAGATGAGCAGTTCTTC,CASTPEKGPADEQFF,.,TRBJ2-1,.,TRBV19
TGTGCCAGCACAGGACAGATCTATAGCAATCAGCCCCAGCATTTT,CASTGQIYSNQPQHF,.,TRBJ1-5,.,TRBV6-5
TGTGCCAGCAGTGACGAACCCGGGAGTGATGAGCAGTTCTTC,CASSDEPGSDEQFF,few,TRBJ2-1,.,TRBV6-4
TGTGCCAGCAGCCTACCGCAGGGCCCGGAGAACACCGGGGAGCTGTTTTTT,CASSLPQGPENTGELFF,few,TRBJ2-2,.,TRBV5-7
TGTTCCAGCAGCTTGGGACAGTGGTCATACGAGCAGTACTTC,CSSSLGQWSYEQYF,.,TRBJ2-7,TRBD1,TRBV7-9
TGTGCCACTCTTAGCGTCTTGGCGGGGCGGACCGGGGAGCTGTTTTTT,CATLSVLAGRTGELFF,.,TRBJ2-2,.,TRBV19
TGTGCCAGCAGCTTAGGAGGCACTAGCGGGAGGACTACAACCTACGAGCAGTACTTC,CASSLGGTSGRTTTYEQYF,.,TRBJ2-7,TRBD2,TRBV11-2
TGTGCCAGCAGTCTGCTATTCACTAGCGGCCCTTACAATGAGCAGTTCTTC,CASSLLFTSGPYNEQFF,few,TRBJ2-1,TRBD2,TRBV27
TGTGCCAGCAGTGAATCCTTCGAGGTTACGCAGTATTTT,CASSESFEVTQYF,.,TRBJ2-3,.,TRBV2
TGTGCTAGCAGCCCTGGCGGTGGCACAGATACGCAGTATTTT,CASSPGGGTDTQYF,few,TRBJ2-3,.,TRBV7-7
TGTGCCAGCAGTGCCGAAGGGCAGGGTTTCTATGGCTACACCTTC,CASSAEGQGFYGYTF,.,TRBJ1-2,.,TRBV2
TGTGCCAGCTCACCCCTCAACAGGTTCCGAGGAAATGAAAAACTGTTTTTT,CASSPLNRFRGNEKLFF,.,TRBJ1-4,.,TRBV18
TGTGCCAGCAGCATCAGTGCCGGCAATCAGCCCCAGCATTTT,CASSISAGNQPQHF,.,TRBJ1-5,.,TRBV7-2
TGTGCCAGCAGCTCCGACAGGGCCGCAGATACGCAGTATTTT,CASSSDRAADTQYF,.,TRBJ2-3,TRBD1,TRBV7-2
TGTGCCAGCAGTATCAGGGGTAATCAGCCCCAGCATTTT,CASSIRGNQPQHF,.,TRBJ1-5,.,TRBV28
TGTGCCATCAGCCCCTTGGGGGGTGCGTCGAATCAGCCCCAGCATTTT,CAISPLGGASNQPQHF,.,TRBJ1-5,.,TRBV10-3
TGTGCCAGCAGCCCTCAGGAGGTTCGCACAGATACGCAGTATTTT,CASSPQEVRTDTQYF,.,TRBJ2-3,.,TRBV5-4
TGTGCCAGCAGCTTTCCCCCGGAGACCCAGTACTTC,CASSFPPETQYF,.,TRBJ2-5,.,TRBV7-2
TGCGCCAGCAGTGAGTGGCGGGGAAGAGACACTGAAGCTTTCTTT,CASSEWRGRDTEAFF,.,TRBJ1-1,.,TRBV10-1
TGTGCCAGCAGCTTAGTAGGGAACAGGGCCTACAATGAGCAGTTCTTC,CASSLVGNRAYNEQFF,.,TRBJ2-1,.,TRBV5-4
TGTGCCAGCACTCTCGCAGGGGACCAAGAGACCCAGTACTTC,CASTLAGDQETQYF,.,TRBJ2-5,.,TRBV28
TGCAGCGCAAGAACGGGAGACCTTAACTATGGCTACACCTTC,CSARTGDLNYGYTF,once,TRBJ1-2,.,TRBV29-1
TGTGCCAGCAGTATACGGACAGGGTATGGCTACACCTTC,CASSIRTGYGYTF,once,TRBJ1-2,TRBD1,TRBV5-4
TGTGCCAGTACCACAAAACAACGCCGGGACAGGGACTACGAGCAGTACTTC,CASTTKQRRDRDYEQYF,.,TRBJ2-7,TRBD1,TRBV28
TGTGCCAGCAGCTGGAGGTCGGGGGGCGATGTGGACACCGGGGAGCTGTTTTTT,CASSWRSGGDVDTGELFF,few,TRBJ2-2,.,TRBV7-6
TGTGCCAGCAGCCTGGGGGGCGGGGGGGCTTCGTACGAGCAGTACTTC,CASSLGGGGASYEQYF,few,TRBJ2-7,TRBD2,TRBV5-4
TGTGCCAGCAGTGCAGGGGGCAACTATGGCTACACCTTC,CASSAGGNYGYTF,.,TRBJ1-2,TRBD1,TRBV9
TGTGCCAGCAGTGCCCGCGAGGGAGGGAAGAACACTGAAGCTTTCTTT,CASSAREGGKNTEAFF,.,TRBJ1-1,.,TRBV25-1
TGTGCCAGCAGCCCGGCCGGGGTAGCGGAGAGGGGAGATACGCAGTATTTT,CASSPAGVAERGDTQYF,few,TRBJ2-3,.,TRBV7-3
TGTGCCAGCAGCATCGGGACTAGCAATCTGGCAAACATTCAGTACTTC,CASSIGTSNLANIQYF,.,TRBJ2-4,TRBD2,TRBV5-8
TGTGCCAGCAGCCCGCTGGCGGGGGGGCCCTACAATGAGCAGTTCTTC,CASSPLAGGPYNEQFF,.,TRBJ2-1,TRBD2,TRBV9
TGCGCCAGCAGCCATGGCCGGACTAGCGGGAGTGCCAAAAACATTCAGTACTTC,CASSHGRTSGSAKNIQYF,few,TRBJ2-4,TRBD2,TRBV4-1
TGCGCCAGCGCGGGGACTAGCCAAAATGAGCAGTTCTTC,CASAGTSQNEQFF,few,TRBJ2-1,TRBD2,TRBV5-1
TGCGCCAGCAGCTTGGTCGGTGGACAGGTTGAAGCTTTCTTT,CASSLVGGQVEAFF,.,TRBJ1-1,TRBD1,TRBV5-1
TGTGCCAGTAGTAGTCAAACGGGGGTAGGCAATGAGCAGTTCTTC,CASSSQTGVGNEQFF,.,TRBJ2-1,.,TRBV19
TGCAGTGGGCTTCTGAACACTGAAGCTTTCTTT,CSGLLNTEAFF,.,TRBJ1-1,.,TRBV20-1
TGTGCCAGCAGCTTAAGGGGCAGGGACTCCTACAATGAGCAGTTCTTC,CASSLRGRDSYNEQFF,few,TRBJ2-1,.,TRBV11-3
TGTGCCAGCAGCGTCACCTTAGCGGGAGAATGGAAGACCCAGTACTTC,CASSVTLAGEWKTQYF,.,TRBJ2-5,TRBD2,TRBV7-9
TGCGCCAGCAGCCAAGTTCCAGCGGGAGGGAGGGAGCAGTACTTC,CASSQVPAGGREQYF,.,TRBJ2-7,TRBD2,TRBV4-1
TGTGCCAGCAGCCAAGGCGCGGGGGGAGGGTGGTTGAACACTGAAGCTTTCTTT,CASSQGAGGGWLNTEAFF,.,TRBJ1-1,.,TRBV4-2
TGTGCCAGTAGTATCGGGAGGGGAGAGACCCAGTACTTC,CASSIGRGETQYF,.,TRBJ2-5,TRBD2,TRBV19
TGTGCCAGTAGTGTCCAGGGGAACACTGAAGCTTTCTTT,CASSVQGNTEAFF,few,TRBJ1-1,.,TRBV19
TGTGCCATCAGTTACCAGACAGGGACTGGAAACACCATATATTTT,CAISYQTGTGNTIYF,.,TRBJ1-3,TRBD1,TRBV10-3
TGTGCCAGCAGCTTTAGGCTAGCGGGGGTCTACAATGAGCAGTTCTTC,CASSFRLAGVYNEQFF,.,TRBJ2-1,TRBD2,TRBV11-1
TGTGCCAGCAGCCAAGAGGCGGGTTCGGGGGGGCTGAGGGAAAAACTGTTTTTT,CASSQEAGSGGLREKLFF,few,TRBJ1-4,.,TRBV4-2
TGTGCCAGCAGTGAAATTCGCGACGAGCAGTACTTC,CASSEIRDEQYF,few,TRBJ2-7,.,TRBV6-1
TGTGCCAGCAGTGAATTCGGCAGAGCAGGGTCACCCCTCCACTTT,CASSEFGRAGSPLHF,.,TRBJ1-6,.,TRBV25-1
TGTGCCAGCAGCCCTCGGGGGGGGCAGCTCTATGGCTACACCTTC,CASSPRGGQLYGYTF,.,TRBJ1-2,.,TRBV9
TGTGCCAGCAGTACCGACAGGGAAGTCTACGAGCAGTACTTC,CASSTDREVYEQYF,.,TRBJ2-7,TRBD1,TRBV27
TGTGCCAGCAGCCCTGTGGGGGGGGCCTCCTACGAGCAGTACTTC,CASSPVGGASYEQYF,.,TRBJ2-7,.,TRBV9
TGTGCCAGCAGCTTAGGTGTCCAGGGGGGACAGCCCCAGCATTTT,CASSLGVQGGQPQHF,.,TRBJ1-5,TRBD1,TRBV7-2
TGTGCCAGCAGTGAACAGGGGGCGAACAATGAGCAGTTCTTC,CASSEQGANNEQFF,.,TRBJ2-1,TRBD1,TRBV6-4
TGTGCCAGCAGTTCCCCCGGGAGATCCTACGAGCAGTACTTC,CASSSPGRSYEQYF,.,TRBJ2-7,.,TRBV28
TGTGCCAGCAGTGAGGCAGAAAATCAGCCCCAGCATTTT,CASSEAENQPQHF,.,TRBJ1-5,.,TRBV2
TGTGCCAGCAGCTTAGCCCCGAGTAGCGGGAGCTTGCATGAGCAGTTCTTC,CASSLAPSSGSLHEQFF,few,TRBJ2-1,TRBD2,TRBV7-3